This T cell receptor (beta chain) was sequenced in a study of cytomegalovirus exposure and HLA in healthy donors. Study results and limitations: Researchers catalogued 150 or so TCR beta chains as cytomegalovirus-associated. As confirmed in vitro, three CMV-associated chains were specific for CMV antigens. Presence/absence analyses rested on an assumption that sequencing depth was roughly uniform across donors. A later analysis associated 16,000 or so TCR beta sequences with HLA alleles at a 0.05 false discovery rate.

The PCR had 60 Vbeta and 13 Jbeta primers. The assay was immunoSEQ multiplex PCR, and TCRdb's table has in-frame clones only and misses some. The listing records about 46,000 clones. Concerning this clone: Its specificity is unknown.

The sequenced sample was PBMCs. The receptor was derived from a woman between 35 and 50 years old in good health and CMV-seronegative.

The CDR3 spells CASSQERDSGEQYF. The CDR3, as DNA: TGCGCCAGCAGCCAAGAACGGGACTCAGGGGAGCAGTACTTC. This sequence joins TRBV4-3 and TRBJ2-7; D is perhaps TRBD2 (6 bases). Germline V gene lookup returns CDR1 LGHNA and CDR2 YSLEER. Trimming shortened V by 0 bases and J by 7 bases, and 13 bases separated the two germline ends. The CDR3 loop spans 14 amino acids.